One and the same sample provided the 15 T cell receptor beta chains below, sequenced in a study of blood T cells in healthy people across ages. Primed by a sample-barcoded 5' primer and a J-beta primer mix, a second PCR proceeded for 7 to 11 cycles. Each CDR3 protein gets one entry after TCRdb re-called the 5' RACE reads with MiXCR. Counted here are 1.5 million to 2 million distinct CDR3 sequences, roughly 50% occurring once; the ten biggest clones make up less than 2.5%. The sample taken for sequencing was blood. The source is a woman between 35 and 50 years old in good health.

This clonotype was seen just once. The chain joins TRBV6-5 to TRBJ1-1; D not resolved. The CDR3 runs to 12 residues. CDR1 and CDR2 (germline): MNHEY, SVGAGI. Trimming removed 5 bases from V and 5 bases from J, with 9 bases in between. The CDR3 region is CASSTFLTEAFF. For the CDR3, the DNA is TGTGCCAGCAGTACCTTCCTTACTGAAGCTTTCTTT.

Worth noting for this clonotype: One end of the junction fails to match germline, which may point to a read error. The CDR3 spells CAGSEEGGTPYEQYF. The CDR3 DNA reads TGTGCCGGCAGTGAAGAGGGCGGGACACCTTACGAGCAGTACTTC. This rearrangement joins TRBV6-1 to TRBJ2-7; D is tentatively TRBD1 or TRBD2 (6 bases each). Germline V CDR1 and CDR2: MNHNS, SASEGT. This CDR3 has 15 residues.

This rearrangement joins TRBV4-2 to TRBJ1-4, with 9 bases lining up with TRBD1. The trim removed 4 bases at V and 9 bases at J, leaving 6 bases unmatched. The CDR3 is made up of 14 amino acids. Germline values: CDR1 LGHNA, CDR2 YNFKEQ. CDR3 loop: CASSRAGTGQKLFF. In DNA, the CDR3 is TGTGCCAGCAGCCGAGCCGGGACAGGGCAAAAACTGTTTTTT.

This clonotype showed up just a few times. V usage is TRBV28 and J usage is TRBJ2-1, with 7 nucleotides matching TRBD1. The V segment lost 5 bases and the J segment 2 bases; nucleotides outside the gene matches: 15. The germline CDR1 and CDR2 sequences are MDHEN and SYDVKM. This CDR3 has 18 residues. In DNA, the CDR3 is TGTGCCAGCAGTCCACTCATCCCGACAGGGCCTACCTACAATGAGCAGTTCTTC. Its translation is CASSPLIPTGPTYNEQFF.

The chain couples TRBV27 to TRBJ2-6, with D hard to call. Between the trimmed V and J ends, which lost 6 bases and 0 bases, there was a span of 15 bases. CDR1 and CDR2 from the germline V gene are MNHEY and SMNVEV (reference sequence). CDR3 size: 17 residues. The chain's CDR3 is CASRPRSSVSGANVLTF. In DNA, the CDR3 is TGTGCCAGCAGGCCGAGATCGTCGGTCTCTGGGGCCAACGTCCTGACTTTC.

This clonotype was detected a few times. The chain carries TRBV29-1 and TRBJ2-3; D perhaps matches TRBD1 (6 bases). The CDR3 is 16 residues long. CDR1 is SQVTM, CDR2 ANQGSEA, per germline. V gave up 6 bases and J gave up 0 bases, with 19 bases separating them. Here the CDR3 reads CSVRNRGGGSTDTQYF. As DNA, the CDR3 is TGCAGCGTCCGGAATCGTGGGGGCGGGAGCACAGATACGCAGTATTTT.

The genes are TRBV7-9 and TRBJ1-1, with unresolved D. This CDR3 has 14 amino acids. CDR1 and CDR2 from the germline V gene are SEHNR and FQNEAQ (reference sequence). V dropped 1 base and J dropped 1 base, with 7 bases sitting between them. This CDR3 reads CASSLVDSNTEAFF. The CDR3 DNA reads as TGTGCCAGCAGCTTAGTTGACTCGAACACTGAAGCTTTCTTT.

This chain connects TRBV6-5 to TRBJ1-2; 12 bases agree with TRBD1. CDR1 and CDR2 from the germline V gene are MNHEY and SVGAGI. The length of the CDR3 is 15 residues. V shed 4 bases and J 6 bases; nucleotides not matched to a gene: 6. The CDR3 loop is CASSWDRGRSNGYTF. DNA for the CDR3: TGTGCCAGCAGTTGGGACAGGGGGCGAAGTAATGGCTACACCTTC.

This clonotype was picked up a small number of times. This sequence joins TRBV5-1 and TRBJ2-7; possible D gene TRBD1, 5 bases. There are 14 residues in the CDR3. V was pared by 3 bases and J by 4 bases, with 14 bases between. CDR1 SGHRS and CDR2 YFSETQ come from the germline V gene. DNA for the CDR3: TGCGCCAGCAGCTCGGCCCAGCCAGGGTACGAGCAGTACTTC. This encodes CASSSAQPGYEQYF. Variable domain in full (rest from reference TRBV5-1 and TRBJ2-7): KAGVTQTPRYLIKTRGQQVTLSCSPISGHRSVSWYQQTPGQGLQFLFEYFSETQRNKGNFPGRFSGRQFSNSRSEMNVSTLELGDSALYLCASSSAQPGYEQYFGPGTRLTVT.

This rearrangement joins TRBV12-3 or TRBV12-4 to TRBJ2-6, with D possibly TRBD1 on 6 matching bases. This CDR3 comprises 18 residues. Deletions cut 6 bases from V and 4 bases from J, with 22 bases between. The DNA for the CDR3 is TGTGCCAGCAGCCTGAACCAAGGACAGCCTTCAGGGGCCAACGTCCTGACTTTC. It is translated as CASSLNQGQPSGANVLTF.

The chain uses TRBV14 and TRBJ2-1; tentatively, D is TRBD1 or TRBD2 (5 bases each). The CDR3 covers 17 residues. Trimming shortened V by 1 base and J by 4 bases, and 17 bases separated the two germline ends. Germline CDR1 is SGHDN and CDR2 is FVKESK. CDR3 region: CASSQAGTLFQYNEQFF. For the CDR3, the DNA is TGTGCCAGCAGCCAAGCCGGGACCCTCTTCCAATACAATGAGCAGTTCTTC.

This clonotype was found a few times. V gene TRBV27 combines with J gene TRBJ2-7; the D gene is possibly TRBD1 (6 bases). The germline V gene has CDR1 MNHEY and CDR2 SMNVEV (reference sequence). The V gene lost 2 bases and the J gene lost 4 bases, with 18 bases spanning the gap. The CDR3 is made up of 16 amino acids. The CDR3 DNA reads TGTGCCAGCAGTTTAAGTTTGCCTGCAGGGGATTACGAGCAGTACTTC. Its translation is CASSLSLPAGDYEQYF.

V and J are TRBV5-6 and TRBJ2-3; D is uncertain. Germline values: CDR1 SGHDT, CDR2 YYEEEE. The CDR3 covers 16 residues. The V end was cut by 2 bases, the J end by 0 bases, with 13 bases between. The CDR3 loop reads CASSLETRTSTDTQYF. The CDR3, as DNA: TGTGCCAGCAGCTTAGAGACACGGACCAGCACAGATACGCAGTATTTT. Filled out from reference TRBV5-6 and TRBJ2-3, the complete variable domain reads DAGVTQSPTHLIKTRGQQVTLRCSPKSGHDTVSWYQQALGQGPQFIFQYYEEEERQRGNFPDRFSGHQFPNYSSELNVNALLLGDSALYLCASSLETRTSTDTQYFGPGTRLTVL.

This clonotype was detected only a few times. The V gene is TRBV3-1, the J gene TRBJ2-3, with 10 bases aligning to TRBD1. V dropped 2 bases and J dropped 2; count of bases not matched to a gene: 4. The CDR3 is 16 residues long. CDR1 and CDR2 (germline): LGHDT, YNNKEL (reference sequence). CDR3 in amino acids: CASSQTGTGVTDTQYF. The CDR3 DNA sequence: TGTGCCAGCAGCCAAACCGGGACAGGGGTCACAGATACGCAGTATTTT.

This clonotype was counted between two and nine times. V usage is TRBV20-1 and J usage is TRBJ2-7, with D perhaps given as TRBD1 or TRBD2 (6 bases each). Between the trimmed V and J ends, which lost 4 bases and 2 bases, there was a span of 15 bases. Germline-derived CDR1 and CDR2 are DFQATT and SNEGSKA (reference sequence). The CDR3 runs 14 residues. The CDR3 spells CSAKRGTSTYEQYF. The CDR3 region has the DNA TGCAGTGCTAAACGGGGGACATCTACCTACGAGCAGTACTTC.